The rows below give T cell receptor beta chains drawn from one sample of a study of blood T cell repertoires in COVID-19. Sequenced by immunoSEQ multiplex PCR; TCRdb stores in-frame clones only, minus some. The top ten hold roughly 5.5% of the sample, which has about 71,000 clones, more than 70% seen once. The sequenced material came from peripheral blood. These receptors came from an elderly man with acute or convalescent COVID-19. Both conserved end residues are part of each CDR3. The order of the fields is V gene, D gene, J gene, clone size, CDR3 DNA, CDR3 protein. A D gene is named only where the DNA matches it firmly. Not all rows give a size; the values are once, few, many and, for expanded clones, a class.

V: TRBV6-7
D: TRBD1
J: TRBJ2-5
size: NA
DNA: TGTGCCAGCAGTCCGGGACAGGGGCGGGAGACCCAGTACTTC
CDR3: CASSPGQGRETQYF

V: TRBV5-1
D: NA
J: TRBJ2-3
size: NA
DNA: TGCGCCAGCAGCACGGAGGGGTATGTGGCAGATACGCAGTATTTT
CDR3: CASSTEGYVADTQYF

V: TRBV5-1
D: TRBD2
J: TRBJ2-5
size: NA
DNA: TGCGCCAGCAGCTTGCCAGCGGGGGACCAAGAGACCCAGTACTTC
CDR3: CASSLPAGDQETQYF

V: TRBV7-9
D: TRBD2
J: TRBJ2-7
size: NA
DNA: TGTGCCAGCAGCCCCGGACTAGCGGAGTTCTACGAGCAGTACTTC
CDR3: CASSPGLAEFYEQYF

V: TRBV6-6
D: NA
J: TRBJ1-1
size: NA
DNA: TGTGCCAGCAGTTACTCCCGGCGACAGGCCAACACTGAAGCTTTCTTT
CDR3: CASSYSRRQANTEAFF

V: TRBV20-1
D: NA
J: TRBJ1-3
size: NA
DNA: TGCAGTGCTAGTCAGACTACCTCTGGAAACACCATATATTTT
CDR3: CSASQTTSGNTIYF

V: TRBV7-8
D: NA
J: TRBJ2-2
size: NA
DNA: TGTGCCAGCAGCCGGGGAGCCGGGGAGCTGTTTTTT
CDR3: CASSRGAGELFF

V: TRBV4-1
D: TRBD2
J: TRBJ2-2
size: once
DNA: TGCGCCAGCAGCCAAGGATCAGGCGGGAGTTCGCTTGAGGCCGGGGAGCTGTTTTTT
CDR3: CASSQGSGGSSLEAGELFF

V: TRBV9
D: NA
J: TRBJ1-4
size: once
DNA: TGTGCCAGCAGCGTAGAAGTGGGGGCTCAAAATGAAAAACTGTTTTTT
CDR3: CASSVEVGAQNEKLFF

V: TRBV5-8
D: NA
J: TRBJ2-6
size: NA
DNA: TGTGCCAGCAGCTCGATACAAATCAGGGATTTTAGCTCTGGGGCCAACGTCCTGACTTTC
CDR3: CASSSIQIRDFSSGANVLTF

V: TRBV14
D: TRBD2
J: TRBJ2-5
size: NA
DNA: TGTGCCAGCAGCCAAGATCGACTAGCGGGACTGGAGACCCAGTACTTC
CDR3: CASSQDRLAGLETQYF

V: TRBV28
D: TRBD1
J: TRBJ1-3
size: NA
DNA: TGTGCCAGCACCCGGGGACAGGGGGTTGGAAACACCATATATTTT
CDR3: CASTRGQGVGNTIYF

V: TRBV18
D: TRBD2
J: TRBJ2-3
size: NA
DNA: TGTGCCAGCTCATTGGCGGGAGGACCTAGCACAGATACGCAGTATTTT
CDR3: CASSLAGGPSTDTQYF

V: TRBV6-5
D: NA
J: TRBJ2-2
size: NA
DNA: TGTGCCAGCAGCCCGACACCCAGCGGGGAGCTGTTTTTT
CDR3: CASSPTPSGELFF

V: TRBV2
D: TRBD1
J: TRBJ2-3
size: few
DNA: TGTGCCAGCGGCCGGGACAGAAGCACAGATACGCAGTATTTT
CDR3: CASGRDRSTDTQYF

V: TRBV11-2
D: TRBD1
J: TRBJ2-1
size: once
DNA: TGTGCCAGCAGCTTGGGACAGGGAGGGCAGTTCTTC
CDR3: CASSLGQGGQFF

V: TRBV19
D: NA
J: TRBJ1-2
size: NA
DNA: TGTGCCAGTAGTATAGGATACCCCGGGACTGCTACCTATGGCTACACCTTC
CDR3: CASSIGYPGTATYGYTF

V: TRBV24-1
D: NA
J: TRBJ1-4
size: once
DNA: TGTGCCACCAGTGACAGGCCCTCCCAAGGAAAACTGTTTTTT
CDR3: CATSDRPSQGKLFF

V: TRBV3-1/TRBV3-2
D: TRBD2
J: TRBJ2-3
size: NA
DNA: TGTGCCAGCAGCCCGACCGGGACTAGCGAACCCGGTACGCAGTATTTT
CDR3: CASSPTGTSEPGTQYF

V: TRBV7-2
D: TRBD1
J: TRBJ1-5
size: NA
DNA: TGTGCCAGCAGCTTAGACAGGGGGGATCAGCCCCAGCATTTT
CDR3: CASSLDRGDQPQHF

V: TRBV5-6
D: NA
J: TRBJ1-1
size: NA
DNA: TGTGCCACCGGGAGGGGAACTGAAGCTTTCTTT
CDR3: CATGRGTEAFF

V: TRBV3-1/TRBV3-2
D: NA
J: TRBJ1-2
size: NA
DNA: TGTGCCAGCATCGCTAGTGGGGGGAACTATGGCTACACCTTC
CDR3: CASIASGGNYGYTF

V: TRBV29-1
D: NA
J: TRBJ2-3
size: NA
DNA: TGCAGCGTTGGGCAGGGCCTAGATACGCAGTATTTT
CDR3: CSVGQGLDTQYF

V: TRBV18
D: TRBD2
J: TRBJ2-3
size: NA
DNA: TGTGCCAGCTCACCGAGGGCTAGCGGGATGAGTGGCTCAGATACGCAGTATTTT
CDR3: CASSPRASGMSGSDTQYF

V: TRBV27
D: NA
J: TRBJ1-1
size: NA
DNA: TGTGCCAGCAGGGTCGGTACAGTGAACACTGAAGCTTTCTTT
CDR3: CASRVGTVNTEAFF

V: TRBV20-1
D: TRBD2
J: TRBJ2-5
size: NA
DNA: TGCAGTGCTAGTCTCGCGGGGGGCGGGGCCCAGTACTTC
CDR3: CSASLAGGGAQYF

V: TRBV28
D: NA
J: TRBJ2-3
size: once
DNA: TGTGCCAGCAGTTTCAAAGGACTCGGCCTAGATACGCAGTATTTT
CDR3: CASSFKGLGLDTQYF

V: TRBV7-9
D: TRBD2
J: TRBJ2-3
size: NA
DNA: TGTGCCAGCAGCAGAGGACTAGAAGGAGATACGCAGTATTTT
CDR3: CASSRGLEGDTQYF

V: TRBV5-1
D: TRBD1
J: TRBJ1-5
size: NA
DNA: TGCGCCAGCAGCTTAACAGGGGGCTTCAATCAGCCCCAGCATTTT
CDR3: CASSLTGGFNQPQHF

V: TRBV25-1
D: TRBD1
J: TRBJ1-2
size: once
DNA: TGTGCCAGCAGTGATGTCGGACAGGGAGTCTATGGCTACACCTTC
CDR3: CASSDVGQGVYGYTF

V: TRBV5-1
D: NA
J: TRBJ2-7
size: NA
DNA: TGCGCCAGCAGCTTGGATGTCAGGTCCTACGAGCAGTACTTC
CDR3: CASSLDVRSYEQYF

V: TRBV7-2
D: NA
J: TRBJ2-2
size: NA
DNA: TGTGCCAGCAGCACGGAGGGGCGCTTTACCGGGGAGCTGTTTTTT
CDR3: CASSTEGRFTGELFF

V: TRBV6-6
D: TRBD1
J: TRBJ1-4
size: NA
DNA: TGTGCCAGCACCCAGGGGGGTAATGAAAAACTGTTTTTT
CDR3: CASTQGGNEKLFF

V: TRBV25-1
D: TRBD2
J: TRBJ2-2
size: NA
DNA: TGTGCCAGCAGTGAAAACCCAGCGGGGGGGCCCGGGGAGCTGTTTTTT
CDR3: CASSENPAGGPGELFF

V: TRBV5-5
D: TRBD2
J: TRBJ2-5
size: once
DNA: TGTGCCAGCAGCTTCGTAGCGGGGATTGGGTCAGGGGAGACCCAGTACTTC
CDR3: CASSFVAGIGSGETQYF

V: TRBV7-2
D: NA
J: TRBJ1-1
size: NA
DNA: TGTGCCAGCAGCCCTATTTCCGGGACACAAGCTTTCTTT
CDR3: CASSPISGTQAFF

V: TRBV27
D: NA
J: TRBJ2-1
size: NA
DNA: TGTGCCAGCCGGACTAATCTCTACAATGAGCAGTTCTTC
CDR3: CASRTNLYNEQFF

V: TRBV11-2
D: TRBD2
J: TRBJ2-1
size: NA
DNA: TGTGCCAGCACCATTAGACTAGCGGACAATGAGCAGTTCTTC
CDR3: CASTIRLADNEQFF

V: TRBV5-6
D: NA
J: TRBJ1-3
size: NA
DNA: TGTGCCAGCAGCGCGACAGAACTCTCTGGAAACACCATATATTTT
CDR3: CASSATELSGNTIYF

V: TRBV19
D: NA
J: TRBJ1-1
size: few
DNA: TGTGCCAGTAGTATTGGGCCAGGGCTGAACACTGAAGCTTTCTTT
CDR3: CASSIGPGLNTEAFF

V: TRBV18
D: TRBD1
J: TRBJ1-1
size: NA
DNA: TGTGCCAGCTCACCGGGACAGGGCAGGACTGAAGCTTTCTTT
CDR3: CASSPGQGRTEAFF

V: TRBV19
D: NA
J: TRBJ1-1
size: NA
DNA: TGTGCCAGTAGTATGAGAGGATTGAACACTGAAGCTTTCTTT
CDR3: CASSMRGLNTEAFF